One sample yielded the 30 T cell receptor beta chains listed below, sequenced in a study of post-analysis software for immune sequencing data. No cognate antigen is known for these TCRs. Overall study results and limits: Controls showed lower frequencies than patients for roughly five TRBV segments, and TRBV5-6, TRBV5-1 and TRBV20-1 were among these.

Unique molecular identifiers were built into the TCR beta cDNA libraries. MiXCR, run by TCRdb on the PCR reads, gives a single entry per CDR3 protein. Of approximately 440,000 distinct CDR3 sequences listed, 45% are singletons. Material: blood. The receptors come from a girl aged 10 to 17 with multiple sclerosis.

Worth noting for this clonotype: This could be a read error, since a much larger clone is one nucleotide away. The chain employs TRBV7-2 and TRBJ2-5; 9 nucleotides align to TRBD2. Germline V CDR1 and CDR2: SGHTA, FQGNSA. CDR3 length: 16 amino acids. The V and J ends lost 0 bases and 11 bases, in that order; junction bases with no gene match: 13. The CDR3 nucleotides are TGTGCCAGCAGCTTAGCTAGCGGGAGTTCCTACAATGAGCAGTACTTC. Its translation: CASSLASGSSYNEQYF.

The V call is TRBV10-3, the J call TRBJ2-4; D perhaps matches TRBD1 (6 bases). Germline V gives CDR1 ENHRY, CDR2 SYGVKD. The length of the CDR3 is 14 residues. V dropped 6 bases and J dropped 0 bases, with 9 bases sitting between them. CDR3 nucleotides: TGTGCCATCAGGGACAGTTTAGCCAAAAACATTCAGTACTTC. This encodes CAIRDSLAKNIQYF.

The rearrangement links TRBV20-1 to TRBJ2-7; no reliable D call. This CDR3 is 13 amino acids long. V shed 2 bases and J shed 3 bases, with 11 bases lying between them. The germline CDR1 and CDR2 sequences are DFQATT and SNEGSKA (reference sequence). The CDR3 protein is CSARSDRDYEQYF. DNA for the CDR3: TGCAGTGCTAGAAGTGATCGTGACTACGAGCAGTACTTC.

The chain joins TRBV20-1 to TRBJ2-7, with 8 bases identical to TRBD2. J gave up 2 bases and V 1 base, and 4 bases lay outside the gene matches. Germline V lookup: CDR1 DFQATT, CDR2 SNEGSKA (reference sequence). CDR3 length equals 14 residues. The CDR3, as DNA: TGCAGTGCTAGAGTTGGCGGGGGGCCCTACGAGCAGTACTTC. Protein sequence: CSARVGGGPYEQYF.

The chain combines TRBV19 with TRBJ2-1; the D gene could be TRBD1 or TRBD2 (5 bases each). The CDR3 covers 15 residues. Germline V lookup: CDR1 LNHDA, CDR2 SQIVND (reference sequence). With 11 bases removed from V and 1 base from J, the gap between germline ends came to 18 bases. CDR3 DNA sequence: TGTGCCTCCCGCGAGGGGTTCGTTTCCTACAATGAGCAGTTCTTC. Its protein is CASREGFVSYNEQFF.

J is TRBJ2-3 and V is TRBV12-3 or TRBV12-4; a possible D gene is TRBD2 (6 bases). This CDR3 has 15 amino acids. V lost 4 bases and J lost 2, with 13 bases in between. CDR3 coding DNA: TGTGCCAGCAGTTCGGACCGGGGGTACACAGATACGCAGTATTTT. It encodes CASSSDRGYTDTQYF.

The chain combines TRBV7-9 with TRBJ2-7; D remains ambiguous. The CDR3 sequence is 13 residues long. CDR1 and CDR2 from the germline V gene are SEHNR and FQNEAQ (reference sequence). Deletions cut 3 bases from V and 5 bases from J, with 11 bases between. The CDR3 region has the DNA TGTGCCAGCAGCTTCGGCGCCGTCCACGAGCAGTACTTC. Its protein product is CASSFGAVHEQYF.

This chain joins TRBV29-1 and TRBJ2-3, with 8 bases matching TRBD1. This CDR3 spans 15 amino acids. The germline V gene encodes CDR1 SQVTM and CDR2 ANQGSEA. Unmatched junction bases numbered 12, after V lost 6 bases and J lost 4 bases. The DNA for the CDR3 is TGCAGCGTGGATGGACAGGGAAATCCTCCAGATACGCAGTATTTT. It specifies CSVDGQGNPPDTQYF.

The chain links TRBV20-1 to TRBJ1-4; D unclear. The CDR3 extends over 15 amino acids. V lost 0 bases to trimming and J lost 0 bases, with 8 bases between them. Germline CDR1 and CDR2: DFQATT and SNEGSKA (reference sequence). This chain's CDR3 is CSARDDGATNEKLFF. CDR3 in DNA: TGCAGTGCTAGAGACGACGGTGCAACTAATGAAAAACTGTTTTTT.

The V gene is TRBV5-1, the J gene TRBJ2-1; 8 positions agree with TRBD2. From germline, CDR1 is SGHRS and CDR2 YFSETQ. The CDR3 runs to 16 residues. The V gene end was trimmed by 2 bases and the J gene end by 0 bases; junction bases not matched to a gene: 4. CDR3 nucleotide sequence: TGCGCCAGCAGCTTCCTAAGCGGGGGCTCCTACAATGAGCAGTTCTTC. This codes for CASSFLSGGSYNEQFF.

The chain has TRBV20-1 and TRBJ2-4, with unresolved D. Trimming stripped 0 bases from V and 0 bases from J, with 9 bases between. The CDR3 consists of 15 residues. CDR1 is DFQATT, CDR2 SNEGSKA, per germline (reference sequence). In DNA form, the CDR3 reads TGCAGTGCTAGAGATCTGGAGCTAGCCAAAAACATTCAGTACTTC. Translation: CSARDLELAKNIQYF.

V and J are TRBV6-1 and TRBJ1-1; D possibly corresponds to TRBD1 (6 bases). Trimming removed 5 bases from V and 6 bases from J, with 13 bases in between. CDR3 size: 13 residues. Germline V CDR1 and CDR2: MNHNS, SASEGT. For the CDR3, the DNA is TGTGCCAGCAGTTCAACAGGGTCCGCTGAAGCTTTCTTT. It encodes CASSSTGSAEAFF.

The CDR3 is CASSLRTDTSSTDTQYF. CDR3 sequence (DNA): TGTGCCAGCAGTTTAAGGACAGACACATCTAGCACAGATACGCAGTATTTT. V usage is TRBV27 and J usage is TRBJ2-3; TRBD1 might be the D (6 bases). V shed 2 bases and J shed 0 bases, with 15 bases lying between them. The germline V gene encodes CDR1 MNHEY and CDR2 SMNVEV (reference sequence). CDR3 length: 17 amino acids.

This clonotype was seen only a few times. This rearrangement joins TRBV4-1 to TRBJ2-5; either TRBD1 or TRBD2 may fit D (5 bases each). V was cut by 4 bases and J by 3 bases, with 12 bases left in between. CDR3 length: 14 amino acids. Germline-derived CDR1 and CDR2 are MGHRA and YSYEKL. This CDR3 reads CASSPTQGEETQYF. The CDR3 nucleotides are TGCGCCAGCAGCCCGACCCAGGGAGAAGAGACCCAGTACTTC.

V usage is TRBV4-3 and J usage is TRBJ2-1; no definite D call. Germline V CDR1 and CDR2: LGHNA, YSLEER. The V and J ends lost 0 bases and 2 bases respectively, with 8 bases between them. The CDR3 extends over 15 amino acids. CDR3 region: CASSQDWVPYNEQFF. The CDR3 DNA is TGCGCCAGCAGCCAAGATTGGGTACCCTACAATGAGCAGTTCTTC.

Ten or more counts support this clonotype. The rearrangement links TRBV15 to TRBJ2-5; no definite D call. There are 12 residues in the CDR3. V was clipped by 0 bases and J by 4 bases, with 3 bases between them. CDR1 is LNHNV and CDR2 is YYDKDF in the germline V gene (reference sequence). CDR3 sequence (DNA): TGTGCCACCAGCAGAGACATAGAGACCCAGTACTTC. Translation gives CATSRDIETQYF.

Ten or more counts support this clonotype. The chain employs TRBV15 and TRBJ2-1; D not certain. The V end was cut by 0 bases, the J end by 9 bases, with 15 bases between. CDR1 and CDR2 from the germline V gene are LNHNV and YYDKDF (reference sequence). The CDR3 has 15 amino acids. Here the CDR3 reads CATSRDLVLGGEQFF. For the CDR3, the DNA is TGTGCCACCAGCAGAGATCTGGTCTTGGGCGGTGAGCAGTTCTTC.

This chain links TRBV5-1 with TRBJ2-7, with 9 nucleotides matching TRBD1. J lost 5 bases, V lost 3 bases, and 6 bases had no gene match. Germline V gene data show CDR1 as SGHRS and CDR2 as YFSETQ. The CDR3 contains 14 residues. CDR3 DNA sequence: TGCGCCAGCAGCTCCGGACAGGGGCCCAACGAGCAGTACTTC. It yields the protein CASSSGQGPNEQYF.

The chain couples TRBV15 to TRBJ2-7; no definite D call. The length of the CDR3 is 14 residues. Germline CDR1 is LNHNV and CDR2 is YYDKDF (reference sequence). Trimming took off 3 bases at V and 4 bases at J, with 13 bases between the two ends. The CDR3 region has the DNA TGTGCCACCAGCAGTCAGGAGTTTTCTTACGAGCAGTACTTC. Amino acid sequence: CATSSQEFSYEQYF.

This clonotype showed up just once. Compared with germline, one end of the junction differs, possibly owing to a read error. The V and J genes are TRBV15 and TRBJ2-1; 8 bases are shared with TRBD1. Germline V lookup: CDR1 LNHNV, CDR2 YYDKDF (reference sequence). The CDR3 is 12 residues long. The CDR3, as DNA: TGTGCCACCGGCAGACCGACAGGGGAACAGTTCTTC. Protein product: CATGRPTGEQFF.

The CDR3, as DNA: TGCAGTGCTAGAGATTGGCTAGCGGGAGGGGTCTACAATGAGCAGTTCTTC. Translation: CSARDWLAGGVYNEQFF. V is TRBV20-1 and J is TRBJ2-1; 12 bases fit TRBD2. The germline gives CDR1 DFQATT, CDR2 SNEGSKA (reference sequence). The CDR3 loop spans 17 amino acids. With V trimmed by 0 bases and J by 3 bases, 6 bases remained unmatched.

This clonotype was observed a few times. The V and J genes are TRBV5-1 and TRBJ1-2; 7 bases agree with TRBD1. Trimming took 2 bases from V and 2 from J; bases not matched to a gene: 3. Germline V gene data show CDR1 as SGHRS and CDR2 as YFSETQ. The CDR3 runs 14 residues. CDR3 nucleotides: TGCGCCAGCAGCTTCGAGACAGGGAACTATGGCTACACCTTC. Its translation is CASSFETGNYGYTF.

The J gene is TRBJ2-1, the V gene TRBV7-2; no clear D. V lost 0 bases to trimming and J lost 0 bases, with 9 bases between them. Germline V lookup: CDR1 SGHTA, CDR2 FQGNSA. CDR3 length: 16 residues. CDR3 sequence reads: CASSLAGPSSYNEQFF. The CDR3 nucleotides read TGTGCCAGCAGCTTAGCCGGGCCGAGCTCCTACAATGAGCAGTTCTTC.

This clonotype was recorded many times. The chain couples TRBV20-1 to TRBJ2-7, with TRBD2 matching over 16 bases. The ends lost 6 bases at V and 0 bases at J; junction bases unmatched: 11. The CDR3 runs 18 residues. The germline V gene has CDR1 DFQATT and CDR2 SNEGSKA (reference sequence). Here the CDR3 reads CSAPGTSGRGGSSYEQYF. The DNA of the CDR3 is TGCAGTGCCCCGGGGACTAGCGGGAGGGGGGGAAGCTCCTACGAGCAGTACTTC.

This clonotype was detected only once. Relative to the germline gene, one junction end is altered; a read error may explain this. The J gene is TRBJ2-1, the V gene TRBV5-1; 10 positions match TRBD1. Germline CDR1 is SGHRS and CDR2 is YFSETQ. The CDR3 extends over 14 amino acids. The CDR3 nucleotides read TGCGCCAGCAGCCCGGGACAGGGGTCCGATGAGCGGTTCTTC. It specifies CASSPGQGSDERFF.

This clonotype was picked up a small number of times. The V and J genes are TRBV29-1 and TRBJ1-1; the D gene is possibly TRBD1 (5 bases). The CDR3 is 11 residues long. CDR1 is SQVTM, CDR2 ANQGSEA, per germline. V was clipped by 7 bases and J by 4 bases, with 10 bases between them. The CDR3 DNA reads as TGCAGCGCCGATGGGGGCACTGAAGCTTTCTTT. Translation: CSADGGTEAFF.

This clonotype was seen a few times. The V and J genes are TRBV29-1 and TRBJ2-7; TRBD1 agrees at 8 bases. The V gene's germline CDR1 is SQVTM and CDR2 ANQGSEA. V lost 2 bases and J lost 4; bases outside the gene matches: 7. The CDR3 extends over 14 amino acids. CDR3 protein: CSVEKAGGLYEQYF. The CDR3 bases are TGCAGCGTTGAAAAGGCAGGGGGCCTATACGAGCAGTACTTC.

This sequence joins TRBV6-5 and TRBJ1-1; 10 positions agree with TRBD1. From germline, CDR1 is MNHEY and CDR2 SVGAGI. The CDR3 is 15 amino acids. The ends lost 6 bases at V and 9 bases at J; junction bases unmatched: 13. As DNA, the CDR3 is TGTGCCAGCAGCTTCGCCGGGGGACAGGGGAGGCAAGCTTTCTTT. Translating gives CASSFAGGQGRQAFF.

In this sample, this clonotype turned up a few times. CDR3 in amino acids: CASSFDTAYEQYF. The CDR3, as DNA: TGTGCCAGCAGTTTCGACACGGCCTACGAGCAGTACTTC. The chain couples TRBV12-3 or TRBV12-4 to TRBJ2-7; D is unclear. This CDR3 is built from 13 residues. V dropped 3 bases and J dropped 2 bases, with 8 bases sitting between them.

CDR3 sequence (DNA): TGCGCCAGCAGCTTCAATGGACTAGCGAGTGAGCAGTTCTTC. Translated: CASSFNGLASEQFF. V usage is TRBV5-1 and J usage is TRBJ2-1, with 9 bases that match TRBD2. CDR3 length equals 14 residues. Unmatched junction bases numbered 6, after V lost 2 bases and J lost 9 bases. Germline assignment: CDR1 SGHRS and CDR2 YFSETQ.